Following are 20 T cell receptor beta chains from one sample sequenced in a study of T-cell memory formation after mild COVID-19. TCRdb re-called the 5' RACE reads with MiXCR, one entry per CDR3 protein. Seen here are about 400,000 distinct CDR3 sequences, approximately 24% observed once, and the top ten hold about 10%. Source material: PBMCs or a T cell subset sorted from them (not recorded which). The receptors here all came from an adult woman who had mild COVID-19 (a few samples of this study predate the infection). Cell type and time point are not known.

The chain combines TRBV24-1 with TRBJ2-1, with D perhaps matching TRBD2 (6 bases). This CDR3 is built from 18 residues. Per the germline V gene, CDR1 is KGHDR and CDR2 is SFDVKD. Trimming cost V 4 bases and J 1 base, with 19 bases left between them. CDR3 bases: TGTGCCACCAGTGAACCCAAGGCGGGGTGGAGGTCCTACAATGAGCAGTTCTTC. As protein: CATSEPKAGWRSYNEQFF.

This chain connects TRBV4-1 to TRBJ2-1, with 11 bases identical to TRBD1. CDR1 and CDR2 (germline): MGHRA, YSYEKL. The J segment lost 6 bases and the V segment lost 0 bases, leaving 4 bases of the junction unmatched. The CDR3 runs 16 residues. The CDR3 coding sequence is TGCGCCAGCAGCCAAGAAGGGACAGGGGGGTTCAATGAGCAGTTCTTC. It yields the protein CASSQEGTGGFNEQFF.

This clonotype was counted a few times. The rearrangement uses TRBV7-2 and TRBJ1-1; no firm D call. V was shortened by 5 bases and J by 3 bases, with 7 bases between the two germline ends. The CDR3 contains 12 residues. CDR1 and CDR2 from the germline V gene are SGHTA and FQGNSA. CDR3 DNA sequence: TGTGCCAGCAGCGGGAGGTACACTGAAGCTTTCTTT. It codes for CASSGRYTEAFF.

V usage is TRBV20-1 and J usage is TRBJ2-7; D uncertain. The CDR3 has 14 residues. V lost 0 bases and J lost 5, with 14 bases in between. CDR1 DFQATT and CDR2 SNEGSKA come from the germline V gene (reference sequence). The CDR3: CSARDGLPGDEQYF. In DNA, the CDR3 is TGCAGTGCTAGAGATGGGCTGCCTGGGGACGAGCAGTACTTC.

The chain links TRBV24-1 to TRBJ2-1; D remains ambiguous. CDR1 and CDR2 from the germline V gene are KGHDR and SFDVKD. This CDR3 is built from 14 residues. Trimming removed 4 bases from V and 2 bases from J, with 8 bases in between. The CDR3 loop is CATSEGSPYNEQFF. CDR3 coding DNA: TGTGCCACCAGTGAAGGAAGTCCCTACAATGAGCAGTTCTTC.

This clonotype was seen more than once but under ten times. The chain combines TRBV20-1 with TRBJ1-4; D is ambiguous. Germline V gene sequence: CDR1 DFQATT, CDR2 SNEGSKA (reference sequence). The CDR3 contains 15 residues. Trimming shortened V by 1 base and J by 3 bases, and 12 bases separated the two germline ends. CDR3 DNA sequence: TGCAGTGCTAGAGGGAAGCCCGGGTCTAATGAAAAACTGTTTTTT. Translating gives CSARGKPGSNEKLFF.

In this sample, this clonotype turned up a few times. The chain combines TRBV2 with TRBJ2-7; possibly TRBD1 for D (5 bases). The V end was cut by 1 base, the J end by 2 bases, with 9 bases between. Germline lookup yields CDR1 SNHLY and CDR2 FYNNEI. This CDR3 spans 14 amino acids. In DNA form, the CDR3 reads TGTGCCAGCAGTGAAGTCGCCAGGGCCTACGAGCAGTACTTC. Protein sequence: CASSEVARAYEQYF.

V and J are TRBV9 and TRBJ2-1, with 8 bases fitting TRBD2. The CDR3 runs 16 residues. V lost 0 bases, J lost 8 bases, and 10 bases stayed unmatched. CDR1 is SGDLS and CDR2 is YYNGEE in the germline V gene. CDR3 DNA: TGTGCCAGCAGCGTAGTCGGGGGGGGAACGCTCGATGAGCAGTTCTTC. Translating gives CASSVVGGGTLDEQFF.

The chain is built from TRBV6-5 and TRBJ1-1; D is ambiguous. Trimming removed 0 bases from V and 1 base from J, with 9 bases in between. The germline CDR1 and CDR2 sequences are MNHEY and SVGAGI. This CDR3 has 15 residues. CDR3 amino acids: CASSYSDIGNTEAFF. In DNA form, the CDR3 reads TGTGCCAGCAGTTACTCCGACATCGGGAACACTGAAGCTTTCTTT.

This clonotype showed up just a few times. CDR3 sequence reads: CASSGTAAYTF. CDR3 coding DNA: TGTGCCAGCAGCGGGACAGCGGCCTACACCTTC. J is TRBJ1-2 and V is TRBV7-8, with TRBD1 identical over 7 bases. Germline trimming cut 5 bases from V and 10 bases from J; bases unmatched to any gene: 4. Germline CDR1 and CDR2: SGHVS and FQNEAQ. The CDR3 has 11 amino acids.

This chain links TRBV9 with TRBJ2-1; D is possibly TRBD1 (5 bases). Looked up from germline, CDR1 is SGDLS and CDR2 is YYNGEE. The CDR3 has 14 amino acids. The V end lost 0 bases, the J end lost 8 bases, and 12 bases lay between the germline ends. The CDR3 region is CASSVASRVDEQFF. DNA of the CDR3: TGTGCCAGCAGCGTAGCCTCCAGGGTCGATGAGCAGTTCTTC.

The chain links TRBV6-4 to TRBJ1-2, with 8 positions matching TRBD1. CDR3 length: 14 amino acids. The junction had 6 bases not matched to a gene; V was cut back by 2 bases and J by 7 bases. The germline gives CDR1 MRHNA, CDR2 SNTAGT. The DNA for the CDR3 is TGTGCCAGCAGTGACCGGACAGGGATTGGTGGCTACACCTTC. This codes for CASSDRTGIGGYTF.

The CDR3 loop is CASRGQFLSYGYTF. CDR3 nucleotides: TGTGCCAGCAGGGGACAATTCCTTAGCTATGGCTACACCTTC. V is TRBV7-9 and J is TRBJ1-2; a weak D match, TRBD1 (6 bases). V dropped 6 bases and J dropped 4 bases, with 15 bases sitting between them. CDR1 is SEHNR and CDR2 is FQNEAQ in the germline V gene (reference sequence). CDR3 length: 14 amino acids.

The sample holds a few counts of this clonotype. The chain links TRBV5-5 to TRBJ2-1; a possible D gene is TRBD1 (6 bases). The CDR3 contains 16 residues. Germline assignment: CDR1 SGHKS and CDR2 YYEKEE (reference sequence). The ends were cut back, 0 bases at V and 1 base at J, with 11 bases in the middle. The CDR3 loop reads CASSLDVQGSYNEQFF. In DNA form, the CDR3 reads TGTGCCAGCAGCTTGGATGTCCAGGGGTCCTACAATGAGCAGTTCTTC.

The chain is built from TRBV3-1 and TRBJ1-2; 7 bases align to TRBD1. Germline assignment: CDR1 LGHDT and CDR2 YNNKEL (reference sequence). The CDR3 is 15 residues long. Trimming cost V 4 bases and J 2 bases; bases outside gene matches: 7. CDR3 amino acids: CASSLTWDSNYGYTF. In DNA, the CDR3 is TGTGCCAGCAGCCTTACGTGGGACAGCAACTATGGCTACACCTTC.

The table lists this clonotype with a few counts. This rearrangement joins TRBV7-3 to TRBJ2-1; 9 bases fit TRBD2. The CDR3 runs 13 residues. Germline trimming cut 6 bases from V and 7 bases from J; bases unmatched to any gene: 4. Germline loops: CDR1 SGHTA, CDR2 FQGTGA. CDR3 sequence (DNA): TGTGCCAGCAGTTCTAGCGGGAATAATGAGCAGTTCTTC. Encoded protein: CASSSSGNNEQFF.

This clonotype was counted a few times. The CDR3 reads CSVTRARAFF. CDR3 in DNA: TGCAGCGTGACCCGGGCAAGAGCTTTCTTT. The chain recombines TRBV20-1 with TRBJ1-1; D is uncertain. Per the germline V gene, CDR1 is DFQATT and CDR2 is SNEGSKA (reference sequence). The CDR3 consists of 10 residues.

This clonotype has more than one count but fewer than ten. The chain combines TRBV2 with TRBJ2-7; a possible D gene is TRBD1 (6 bases). Between the trimmed V and J ends, which lost 7 bases and 2 bases, there was a span of 9 bases. CDR1 and CDR2 (germline): SNHLY, FYNNEI. The CDR3 covers 12 residues. CDR3 DNA sequence: TGTGCCAGCACCGACAGGACCTACGAGCAGTACTTC. It is translated as CASTDRTYEQYF. The full variable domain, in which reference TRBV2 and TRBJ2-7 provide the parts outside the CDR3, is EPEVTQTPSHQVTQMGQEVILRCVPISNHLYFYWYRQILGQKVEFLVSFYNNEISEKSEIFDDQFSVERPDGSNFTLKIRSTKLEDSAMYFCASTDRTYEQYFGPGTRLTVT.

The chain employs TRBV9 and TRBJ2-5, with 7 bases aligning to TRBD2. Unmatched junction bases numbered 3, after V lost 0 bases and J lost 4 bases. CDR3 length: 14 amino acids. The germline CDR1 and CDR2 sequences are SGDLS and YYNGEE. CDR3 residues: CASSVGGRGETQYF. The CDR3 DNA reads as TGTGCCAGCAGCGTAGGTGGGAGGGGAGAGACCCAGTACTTC.

The rearrangement uses TRBV29-1 and TRBJ1-4; TRBD1 matches 7 bases. The ends lost 1 base at V and 6 bases at J; junction bases unmatched: 5. The CDR3 is 14 residues long. CDR1 SQVTM and CDR2 ANQGSEA come from the germline V gene. CDR3 loop: CSVEVGTVDEKLFF. CDR3 DNA: TGCAGCGTTGAAGTGGGGACAGTCGATGAAAAACTGTTTTTT.